This T cell receptor (beta chain) is drawn from a study of radiotherapy plus CTLA-4 blockade in lung cancer. Study-level points and caveats: Tumor-derived TCR clones expanded in blood after radiotherapy plus ipilimumab.

The V segment lost 2 bases and the J segment 4 bases; nucleotides outside the gene matches: 3. Looked up from germline, CDR1 is SGHDT and CDR2 is YYEEEE. The CDR3 consists of 14 residues. Data came from immunoSEQ multiplex PCR; TCRdb stores just in-frame clones and leaves some out. This table holds approximately 40,000 clones, about 74% found once. With regard to this clone: The target antigen is unknown.

Sequencing used peripheral blood, obtained from a patient treated with radiotherapy plus ipilimumab. This TCR came from a human donor with non-small cell lung cancer whose response to radiotherapy plus ipilimumab could not be evaluated. This rearrangement joins TRBV5-6 to TRBJ1-5; 7 nucleotides match TRBD1. CDR3 region: CASSLTGANQPQHF. CDR3 DNA: TGTGCCAGCAGCTTAACAGGGGCAAATCAGCCCCAGCATTTT.